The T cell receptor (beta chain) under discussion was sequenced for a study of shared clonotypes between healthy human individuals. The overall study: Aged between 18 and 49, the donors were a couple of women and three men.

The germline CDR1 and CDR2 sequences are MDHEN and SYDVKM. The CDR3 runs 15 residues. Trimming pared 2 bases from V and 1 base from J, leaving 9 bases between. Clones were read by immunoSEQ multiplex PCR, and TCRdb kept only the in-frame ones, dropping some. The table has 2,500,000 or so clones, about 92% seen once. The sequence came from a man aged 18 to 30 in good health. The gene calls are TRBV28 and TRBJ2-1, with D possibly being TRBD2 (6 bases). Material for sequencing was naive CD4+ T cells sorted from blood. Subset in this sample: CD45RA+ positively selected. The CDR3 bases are TGTGCCAGCAGTTTAGGCGGGAAATCCTACAATGAGCAGTTCTTC. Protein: CASSLGGKSYNEQFF. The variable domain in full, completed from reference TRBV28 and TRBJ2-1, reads DVKVTQSSRYLVKRTGEKVFLECVQDMDHENMFWYRQDPGLGLRLIYFSYDVKMKEKGDIPEGYSVSREKKERFSLILESASTNQTSMYLCASSLGGKSYNEQFFGPGTRLTVL.